Below, 12 T cell receptor beta chains from the same sample are listed, as sequenced in a study of shared clonotypes between healthy human individuals. TCRdb's table, derived via immunoSEQ multiplex PCR, lists solely in-frame clones and lacks some. The top ten hold more than 0.3% of the sample, which has about 380,000 clones, around 96% seen once. The source material was memory CD8+ T cells sorted from blood. The subset denotes: CD45RO+ cells pooled with CCR7-negative TemRA cells. Receptors originate from a man younger than 45 in good health.

The chain links TRBV18 to TRBJ2-5; D remains ambiguous. Trimming took 2 bases from V and 2 from J, leaving 3 bases between them. Germline CDR1 KGHSH, CDR2 LQKENI. The CDR3 runs to 12 residues. The DNA of the CDR3 is TGTGCCAGCTCACCAAAACAAGAGACCCAGTACTTC. Translating it yields CASSPKQETQYF.

Notes on this clone: The same CDR3 can be traced to other DNA sequences in this sample. The rearrangement uses TRBV10-2 and TRBJ1-1, with a possible D match to TRBD1 (5 bases). The CDR3 is 11 residues long. The germline V and J ends were trimmed by 8 bases and 5 bases, with 9 bases remaining between them. CDR1 is WSHSY, CDR2 SAAADI, per germline. CDR3 residues: CASRGGTEAFF. CDR3 sequence (DNA): TGCGCCAGCCGTGGGGGGACTGAAGCTTTCTTT.

The J gene is TRBJ1-2, the V gene TRBV27, with D maybe TRBD1 (5 bases). There are 14 residues in the CDR3. The germline V gene encodes CDR1 MNHEY and CDR2 SMNVEV (reference sequence). V gave up 9 bases and J gave up 0 bases, with 14 bases separating them. The DNA for the CDR3 is TGTGCCAGTAGTAGGGACGGAACTAACTATGGCTACACCTTC. It yields the protein CASSRDGTNYGYTF.

The chain links TRBV19 to TRBJ2-1, with no clear D. V shed 3 bases and J shed 5 bases, with 8 bases lying between them. This CDR3 contains 13 residues. Germline V gene data show CDR1 as LNHDA and CDR2 as SQIVND (reference sequence). CDR3 region: CASSIVRDNEQFF. The CDR3 DNA is TGTGCCAGTAGTATCGTCCGGGACAATGAGCAGTTCTTC.

This rearrangement joins TRBV5-1 to TRBJ2-2; D uncertain. The CDR3 is made up of 14 amino acids. Germline V gene sequence: CDR1 SGHRS, CDR2 YFSETQ. Trimming pared 3 bases from V and 1 base from J, leaving 7 bases between. Here the CDR3 reads CASSYPRNTGELFF. In DNA, the CDR3 is TGCGCCAGCAGCTACCCTCGGAACACCGGGGAGCTGTTTTTT. Full variable domain (remainder filled in from reference TRBV5-1 and TRBJ2-2): KAGVTQTPRYLIKTRGQQVTLSCSPISGHRSVSWYQQTPGQGLQFLFEYFSETQRNKGNFPGRFSGRQFSNSRSEMNVSTLELGDSALYLCASSYPRNTGELFFGEGSRLTVL.

This rearrangement joins TRBV14 to TRBJ1-6; the D gene is possibly TRBD1 (6 bases). The germline gives CDR1 SGHDN, CDR2 FVKESK. The CDR3 has 12 amino acids. The germline V and J ends were trimmed by 6 bases and 14 bases, with 14 bases remaining between them. The CDR3 sequence is CASSLAQGTLHF. In nucleotides, the CDR3 is TGTGCCAGCAGTCTGGCACAGGGCACCCTCCACTTT.

This sequence joins TRBV5-1 and TRBJ2-3; D may be TRBD2 (5 bases). CDR3 length: 15 amino acids. The ends were cut back, 2 bases at V and 2 bases at J, with 12 bases in the middle. Per germline, CDR1 SGHRS and CDR2 YFSETQ. CDR3 sequence (DNA): TGCGCCAGCAGCTTTGGGCGGGCCTTCACAGATACGCAGTATTTT. Translating it yields CASSFGRAFTDTQYF.

The J gene is TRBJ2-1, the V gene TRBV18; D is uncertain. From germline, CDR1 is KGHSH and CDR2 LQKENI. The CDR3 runs 13 residues. V was clipped by 0 bases and J by 4 bases, with 4 bases between them. CDR3 protein: CASSPPDYNEQFF. In DNA form, the CDR3 reads TGTGCCAGCTCACCACCCGATTACAATGAGCAGTTCTTC.

J is TRBJ2-7 and V is TRBV21-1; the listed D gene, TRBD1, was not tested against the DNA. TRBV21-1 has pseudogene status. There are 18 residues in the CDR3. The CDR3 DNA follows: TGTGCCAGCAGCAAAGGAAAAGCCACGGGACAGGGGCCCTACGAGCAGTACTTC. Amino acid sequence: CASSKGKATGQGPYEQYF.

CDR3 nucleotides: TGTGCCAGCAGCTTAGACCCAGGGGGTCCCCACGAGCAGTACTTC. Its translation is CASSLDPGGPHEQYF. This chain uses TRBV11-1 with TRBJ2-7; TRBD1 matches at 7 bases. This CDR3 is built from 15 residues. Germline V lookup: CDR1 SGHAT, CDR2 FQDESV (reference sequence). J lost 5 bases, V lost 1 base, and 8 bases had no gene match.

The chain is built from TRBV5-4 and TRBJ2-7; tentatively, D is TRBD1 (6 bases). V shed 0 bases and J shed 3 bases, with 13 bases lying between them. CDR3 length: 15 residues. CDR1 SGHNT and CDR2 YYREEE come from the germline V gene (reference sequence). CDR3 region: CASSLGQEPFYEQYF. DNA of the CDR3: TGTGCCAGCAGCTTGGGACAGGAACCCTTCTACGAGCAGTACTTC.

The chain recombines TRBV5-8 with TRBJ2-1, with 11 positions matching TRBD2. This CDR3 comprises 15 residues. Germline CDR1 reads SGHTS; CDR2 reads YDEGEE. V was pared by 5 bases and J by 8 bases, with 9 bases of the junction left unmatched. CDR3 bases: TGTGCCAGCAGACTAGCGGGAGCCTTATGGGATGAGCAGTTCTTC. Its translation: CASRLAGALWDEQFF.